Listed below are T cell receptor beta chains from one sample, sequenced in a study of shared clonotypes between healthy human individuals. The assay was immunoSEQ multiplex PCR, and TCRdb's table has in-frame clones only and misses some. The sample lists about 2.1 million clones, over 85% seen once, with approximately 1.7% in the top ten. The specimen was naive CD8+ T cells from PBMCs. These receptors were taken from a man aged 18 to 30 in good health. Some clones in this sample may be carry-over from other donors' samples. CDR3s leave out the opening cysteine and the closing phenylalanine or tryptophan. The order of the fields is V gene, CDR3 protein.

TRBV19	ASSVTSGSKTQY
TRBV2	ASSDYGQSRAF
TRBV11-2	ASSWGRGPYEQY
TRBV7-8	ASSLSQREGPQY
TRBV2	ASSPRQVLGETQY
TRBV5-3	ARSPGRNGYT
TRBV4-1	ASSQAAPGPGELF
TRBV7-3	ASSPIVQGKGNTIY
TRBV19	ASSIFDSHEAF
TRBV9	ASGQGEYVYGYT
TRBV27	ASSVRGYEQY
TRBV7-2	ASSLGDRGTTDTQY
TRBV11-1	ASSLGEGWKDTEAF
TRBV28	ASSHYQEPGYGYT
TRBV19	ASSRLAGPVYEQY
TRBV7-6	ASSLAAGTGDNEKLF
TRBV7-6	ASSSRLSVLPHEQY
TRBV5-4	ASSTTGNGYT
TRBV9	ASSPAGEANEKLF
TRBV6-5	ASTSSRGLWETQY
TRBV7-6	ASSFLQGFSIGDYGYT
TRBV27	ASSEGPGVHEQF
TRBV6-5	ASSYARGTNYGYT
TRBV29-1	SVLGAPYNEQF
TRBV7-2	ASSFVRTSGTGGELF
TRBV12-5	ASGPGVGAQF
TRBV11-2	ASSLVVGPRQGSKNIQY
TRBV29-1	SVLRENNEQF
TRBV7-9	ASSAGQAPYSNQPQH
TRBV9	ASSPVAGPSYEQY
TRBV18	ASSPDRGISNEQF
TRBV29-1	SVAGLAGGKGSGELF
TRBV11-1	ASSTNRGGNTGELF
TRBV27	ASSLEAGGSFYGYT
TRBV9	ASSVGGSGEAF
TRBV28	ASSFWKQSTGELF
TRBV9	ASSPTGSNQPQH
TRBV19	ASSSLRDSYEQY
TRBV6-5	ASTLRRVAEAF
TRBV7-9	ASSSSGSNTGELF